One and the same sample provided the 21 T cell receptor beta chains below, sequenced in a study of glioma-infiltrating T cells. TCR alpha and beta CDR3 regions were amplified from RNA using iRepertoire nested multiplex PCR. In TCRdb, the multiplex PCR reads were re-called with MiXCR into one record per CDR3 protein. The table lists over 100,000 distinct CDR3 sequences, less than 30% of them singletons. The specimen was glioma tissue, nonneoplastic brain tissue, or PBMCs (not recorded which). These receptors all come from a human donor with low-grade glioma or glioblastoma, undergoing nonglioma brain surgery, or in good health (not recorded which).

Remarks on this clonotype: A much more abundant neighbour one base away suggests this may be a read error. The rearrangement links TRBV9 to TRBJ2-3; unclear D gene. Per germline, CDR1 SGDLS and CDR2 YYNGEE. CDR3 length: 15 amino acids. V was cut by 7 bases and J by 1 base, with 16 bases left in between. This CDR3 reads CASGPYGLRTDTQYF. For the CDR3, the DNA is TGTGCCAGCGGTCCCTATGGCCTTCGCACAGATACGCAGTATTTT. The variable domain in full, with the rest retrieved from reference TRBV9 and TRBJ2-3, is DSGVTQTPKHLITATGQRVTLRCSPRSGDLSVYWYQQSLDQGLQFLIQYYNGEERAKGNILERFSAQQFPDLHSELNLSSLELGDSALYFCASGPYGLRTDTQYFGPGTRLTVL.

With respect to this clonotype: A clone one base away is much larger, so this may be a read error. This rearrangement joins TRBV29-1 to TRBJ2-7; the match to TRBD1 covers 7 bases. Germline CDR1 reads SQVTM; CDR2 reads ANQGSEA. This CDR3 has 12 residues. The CDR3, as DNA: TGCATCGTATGGGACAGCCCCTACGAGCAGTACTTC. Its protein is CIVWDSPYEQYF.

This clonotype was recorded at least ten times. The chain links TRBV6-1 to TRBJ1-1, with D possibly being TRBD1 (5 bases). Trimming shortened V by 6 bases and J by 3 bases, and 17 bases separated the two germline ends. There are 15 residues in the CDR3. In germline, CDR1 is MNHNS, CDR2 SASEGT. CDR3 amino acids: CASRPGGGGDTEAFF. The CDR3 DNA reads TGTGCCAGCAGACCCGGGGGAGGAGGGGACACTGAAGCTTTCTTT.

In this sample, this clonotype turned up a few times. It may be a read error: a sequence one base away is much more abundant. This chain connects TRBV7-9 to TRBJ1-1; no firm D call. CDR3 size: 15 residues. Germline V gene data show CDR1 as SEHNR and CDR2 as FQNEAQ (reference sequence). The CDR3: CASSPRWSLNTEALF. In nucleotides, the CDR3 is TGTGCCAGCAGCCCCCGCTGGTCCCTGAACACTGAAGCTCTCTTT. Combining the CDR3 with reference TRBV7-9 and TRBJ1-1 gives the whole variable domain DTGVSQNPRHKITKRGQNVTFRCDPISEHNRLYWYRQTLGQGPEFLTYFQNEAQLEKSRLLSDRFSAERPKGSFSTLEIQRTEQGDSAMYLCASSPRWSLNTEALFGQGTRLTVV.

A few counts support this clonotype. The chain combines TRBV29-1 with TRBJ2-3; no reliable D call. CDR1 SQVTM and CDR2 ANQGSEA come from the germline V gene. Trimming pared 3 bases from V and 2 bases from J, leaving 15 bases between. This CDR3 has 15 amino acids. The CDR3 bases are TGCAGCGTTGAGGGGTCTATTAGATCCACAGATACGCAGTATTTT. Translation gives CSVEGSIRSTDTQYF.

V and J are TRBV29-1 and TRBJ2-1; the match to TRBD1 covers 10 bases. There are 14 residues in the CDR3. CDR1 is SQVTM, CDR2 ANQGSEA, per germline. Unmatched junction bases numbered 9, after V lost 7 bases and J lost 6 bases. The CDR3 loop reads CSAATGGIGNEQFF. CDR3 DNA sequence: TGCAGCGCCGCGACAGGGGGCATCGGCAATGAGCAGTTCTTC.

This clonotype showed up many times. This CDR3 reads CASSSLADKNSYEQYF. The CDR3 DNA reads TGTGCCAGCTCATCGTTGGCAGACAAAAATTCCTACGAGCAGTACTTC. The V gene is TRBV18, the J gene TRBJ2-7; D is ambiguous. Looked up from germline, CDR1 is KGHSH and CDR2 is LQKENI. The CDR3 has 16 amino acids. The V gene lost 5 bases and the J gene lost 1 base, with 18 bases spanning the gap.

The chain couples TRBV6-6 to TRBJ2-7, with 11 nucleotides matching TRBD2. V dropped 7 bases and J dropped 3; count of bases not matched to a gene: 11. CDR3 length: 16 residues. In germline, CDR1 is MNHNY, CDR2 SVGAGI (reference sequence). CDR3 protein: CASTLAGGIIGYEQYF. Written as DNA, the CDR3 is TGTGCCAGCACGCTAGCGGGAGGTATTATTGGCTACGAGCAGTACTTC.

This clonotype has ten or more counts. V usage is TRBV20-1 and J usage is TRBJ2-1, with 8 bases matching TRBD2. Germline trimming cut 6 bases from V and 7 bases from J; bases unmatched to any gene: 11. CDR1 and CDR2 (germline): DFQATT, SNEGSKA (reference sequence). The CDR3 is 14 residues long. The CDR3 here is CSAIGGAPRNEQFF. Written as DNA, the CDR3 is TGCAGTGCCATCGGGGGGGCCCCCCGGAATGAGCAGTTCTTC.

This clonotype was seen more than once but under ten times. The rearrangement links TRBV15 to TRBJ2-1; a possible D gene is TRBD2 (6 bases). This CDR3 has 16 residues. Trimming stripped 2 bases from V and 4 bases from J, with 15 bases between. The germline CDR1 and CDR2 sequences are LNHNV and YYDKDF (reference sequence). The CDR3 region is CATSRRNSGPYNEQFF. CDR3 coding DNA: TGTGCCACCAGCAGAAGGAATAGCGGACCTTACAATGAGCAGTTCTTC.

The gene calls are TRBV4-1 and TRBJ2-7; 10 nucleotides align to TRBD1. Trimming cost V 4 bases and J 3 bases; bases outside gene matches: 3. The length of the CDR3 is 14 residues. Per the germline V gene, CDR1 is MGHRA and CDR2 is YSYEKL. The CDR3 loop reads CASSPGQGVYEQYF. CDR3 coding DNA: TGCGCCAGCAGCCCCGGACAGGGGGTCTACGAGCAGTACTTC.

Ten or more counts support this clonotype. The gene calls are TRBV5-1 and TRBJ1-1; 10 bases are shared with TRBD1. V dropped 7 bases and J dropped 1; count of bases not matched to a gene: 4. This CDR3 has 14 amino acids. Germline lookup yields CDR1 SGHRS and CDR2 YFSETQ. Here the CDR3 DNA reads TGCGCCAGCGGGGACAGGGGCCGGAACACTGAAGCTTTCTTT. Amino acids: CASGDRGRNTEAFF.

This clonotype occurred many times. The CDR3 DNA is TGTGCCAGCAGCCTGCAAGCGGGGGGCCAGGGACATGAGCAGTTCTTC. Its protein product is CASSLQAGGQGHEQFF. The chain links TRBV7-2 to TRBJ2-1, with TRBD2 matching over 9 bases. The length of the CDR3 is 16 residues. V lost 5 bases to trimming and J lost 8 bases; unmatched junction nucleotides: 13. Germline assignment: CDR1 SGHTA and CDR2 FQGNSA.

For this clonotype: One end of the junction fails to match germline, which may point to a read error. The chain carries TRBV6-5 and TRBJ2-3, with 12 bases identical to TRBD2. The CDR3 contains 17 residues. The germline CDR1 and CDR2 sequences are MNHEY and SVGAGI. DNA of the CDR3: TGTGCCAGCAGTTACCGCCTAGCGGGAGGGTCGGAAAATACGAAGTATTTT. Protein sequence: CASSYRLAGGSENTKYF.

With respect to this clonotype: With a much larger clone just one base away, this may be a read error. V is TRBV7-2 and J is TRBJ2-7; 10 bases are a match to TRBD2. With V trimmed by 1 base and J by 4 bases, 7 bases remained unmatched. The CDR3 is 16 amino acids. The germline CDR1 and CDR2 sequences are SGHTA and FQGNSA. For the CDR3, the DNA is TGTGCCAGCAGCTTAGAGCAAGCGGGAGGGCCATACGAGCAGTACTTC. Translation: CASSLEQAGGPYEQYF. The full variable domain, rest sourced from reference TRBV7-2 and TRBJ2-7, is GAGVSQSPSNKVTEKGKDVELRCDPISGHTALYWYRQSLGQGLEFLIYFQGNSAPDKSGLPSDRFSAERTGGSVSTLTIQRTQQEDSAVYLCASSLEQAGGPYEQYFGPGTRLTVT.

Comments on this clonotype: This may stem from a read error, because a much larger clone lies one nucleotide away. This chain connects TRBV28 to TRBJ1-3, with 10 nucleotides matching TRBD1. This CDR3 contains 19 residues. CDR1 is MDHEN and CDR2 is SYDVKM in the germline V gene. The J segment lost 2 bases and the V segment lost 10 bases, leaving 20 bases of the junction unmatched. CDR3 nucleotides: TGTGCCACCATCTCAAGGTTGACAGGGGGCAAGGTAGCTGGAAACACCATATATTTT. It is translated as CATISRLTGGKVAGNTIYF.

This clonotype has a count of ten or more. This CDR3 reads CASEAGGGGNSPLHF. The DNA for the CDR3 is TGTGCCAGCGAGGCAGGGGGCGGCGGAAATTCACCCCTCCACTTT. This chain uses TRBV2 with TRBJ1-6; TRBD1 aligns across 8 bases. CDR3 length: 15 residues. The germline V gene encodes CDR1 SNHLY and CDR2 FYNNEI. Trimming removed 8 bases from V and 7 bases from J; junction bases left unmatched: 10.

Worth noting for this clonotype: An end of the junction differs from the germline gene, which may be a read error. V and J are TRBV5-1 and TRBJ1-3; D perhaps matches TRBD1 (5 bases). CDR1 SGHRS and CDR2 YFSETQ come from the germline V gene. The CDR3 is made up of 17 amino acids. The CDR3: CANSWDAPFDSGNTIYF. The CDR3 DNA reads TGCGCCAACAGCTGGGACGCTCCTTTTGACTCTGGAAACACCATATATTTT. Drawing the rest from reference TRBV5-1 and TRBJ1-3, the complete variable domain is KAGVTQTPRYLIKTRGQQVTLSCSPISGHRSVSWYQQTPGQGLQFLFEYFSETQRNKGNFPGRFSGRQFSNSRSEMNVSTLELGDSALYLCANSWDAPFDSGNTIYFGEGSWLTVV.

Ten or more counts support this clonotype. The chain employs TRBV20-1 and TRBJ2-4, with 8 bases lining up with TRBD2. The CDR3 is made up of 15 amino acids. Germline CDR1 reads DFQATT; CDR2 reads SNEGSKA (reference sequence). V shed 6 bases and J 0 bases; nucleotides not matched to a gene: 7. The CDR3 reads CSAMGLAGAKNIQYF. In DNA form, the CDR3 reads TGCAGTGCGATGGGGCTAGCGGGAGCCAAAAACATTCAGTACTTC.

In its sample, this clonotype was seen many times. This chain connects TRBV7-9 to TRBJ1-2; no reliable D call. CDR1 is SEHNR, CDR2 FQNEAQ, per germline (reference sequence). Trimming left V 1 base short and J 1 base short, with 7 bases between. The CDR3 contains 14 residues. In DNA, the CDR3 is TGTGCCAGCAGCTTAGAGCGAGTTAACTATGGCTACACCTTC. This encodes CASSLERVNYGYTF.

This clonotype was found many times. The DNA for the CDR3 is TGTGCCAGCAGCTTAGGGGCAGGGGAAGATGGCTACACCTTC. Its translation: CASSLGAGEDGYTF. This chain links TRBV7-9 with TRBJ1-2, with D possibly TRBD1 on 6 matching bases. The CDR3 extends over 14 amino acids. CDR1 is SEHNR, CDR2 FQNEAQ, per germline (reference sequence). Trimming removed 1 base at V and 6 bases at J, with 12 bases between.